The 10 T cell receptor beta chains given below trace back to one sample, sequenced in a study of glioma-infiltrating T cells after dendritic cell vaccination (dated by TCRdb to 2016 to 2017). The method behind the library was the immunoSEQ multiplex PCR assay. The clones in this table, taken by TCRdb from immuneACCESS, are in-frame only. Not every clone is retained; where verified, under half of the shortfall comes from an unresolved V gene, and the cause of the rest is unknown. This sample is represented by approximately 22,000 clones; 60% to 85% of them were singletons. About 37% of the sample lies in the top ten. This specimen consisted of blood, obtained before dendritic cell vaccination. These receptors came from a human donor with glioblastoma.

This clone has only a few counts. The DNA of the CDR3 is TGTGCCAGCGGGGGGTACGGGGAAGCTTTCTTT. Translation gives CASGGYGEAFF. V is TRBV6-1 and J is TRBJ1-1; weak D call: TRBD1 (5 bases). The CDR3 covers 11 residues. From germline, CDR1 is MNHNS and CDR2 SASEGT. Deletions cut 8 bases from V and 8 bases from J, with 12 bases between.

This sequence joins TRBV6-5 and TRBJ1-1; D remains ambiguous. There are 14 residues in the CDR3. CDR1 and CDR2 (germline): MNHEY, SVGAGI. Trimming shortened V by 2 bases and J by 4 bases, and 11 bases separated the two germline ends. This chain's CDR3 is CASSYTSEGTEAFF. The DNA for the CDR3 is TGTGCCAGCAGTTACACAAGTGAGGGCACTGAAGCTTTCTTT.

The CDR3 nucleotides read TGTGCCAGCAGCTCCTCATTAGCAGGGGCCTACGAGCAGTACTTC. This sequence encodes CASSSSLAGAYEQYF. This rearrangement joins TRBV5-8 to TRBJ2-7, with D maybe TRBD1 (6 bases). CDR1 SGHTS and CDR2 YDEGEE come from the germline V gene. The CDR3 consists of 15 residues. Trimming left V 3 bases short and J 2 bases short, with 15 bases between.

This clone has a handful of counts. One end of the junction does not line up with germline, which may come from a read error. Distinct nucleotide sequences in the sample also encode this CDR3. This sequence joins TRBV6-1 and TRBJ2-3; D is unclear. Germline loops: CDR1 MNHNS, CDR2 SASEGT. The CDR3 loop spans 12 amino acids. The CDR3 protein is CASSESENTQYF. DNA of the CDR3: TGCGCCAGCAGTGAGTCAGAAAACACGCAGTATTTT.

CDR3: CASDGGEKLFF. The DNA for the CDR3 is TGTGCCAGCGATGGAGGGGAAAAACTGTTTTTT. This sequence joins TRBV2 and TRBJ1-4; D is undetermined. The CDR3 runs to 11 residues. V was trimmed by 8 bases and J by 8 bases, leaving 9 bases between them. Germline CDR1 reads SNHLY; CDR2 reads FYNNEI.

The rearrangement uses TRBV7-9 and TRBJ1-4; 10 bases fit TRBD1. CDR1 is SEHNR, CDR2 FQNEAQ, per germline (reference sequence). This CDR3 is built from 14 residues. V lost 4 bases and J lost 7; bases outside the gene matches: 3. The CDR3 sequence: CASSSGTGAEKLFF. The CDR3 DNA is TGTGCCAGCAGCTCCGGGACAGGGGCTGAAAAACTGTTTTTT. The variable domain in full, with the rest retrieved from reference TRBV7-9 and TRBJ1-4, is DTGVSQNPRHKITKRGQNVTFRCDPISEHNRLYWYRQTLGQGPEFLTYFQNEAQLEKSRLLSDRFSAERPKGSFSTLEIQRTEQGDSAMYLCASSSGTGAEKLFFGSGTQLSVL.

The chain recombines TRBV19 with TRBJ2-3, with TRBD2 matching over 9 bases. Germline CDR1 LNHDA, CDR2 SQIVND (reference sequence). Losses at the gene ends were 7 bases for V and 3 bases for J; bases not matched to a gene: 8. CDR3 length: 15 residues. The CDR3, as DNA: TGTGCCAGTACCCCGGCTAGCGGGATAACAGATACGCAGTATTTT. Translation: CASTPASGITDTQYF.

This sequence joins TRBV7-2 and TRBJ1-3; 9 bases are a match to TRBD1. V gave up 5 bases and J gave up 4 bases; unmatched junction bases: 6. CDR3 length equals 15 residues. From germline, CDR1 is SGHTA and CDR2 FQGNSA. The CDR3 DNA sequence: TGTGCCAGCAGCCCTACAGGGGGCTTCGGAAACACCATATATTTT. It specifies CASSPTGGFGNTIYF.

This chain uses TRBV6-5 with TRBJ2-7; 13 bases are a match to TRBD2. Germline V CDR1 and CDR2: MNHEY, SVGAGI. This CDR3 has 16 amino acids. J was trimmed by 3 bases and V by 0 bases; bases with no gene match: 2. CDR3 in DNA: TGTGCCAGCAGTTACTCGGGACTAGCGGGAAGCTACGAGCAGTACTTC. It codes for CASSYSGLAGSYEQYF.

The chain links TRBV4-3 to TRBJ2-1, with 12 bases that match TRBD1. This CDR3 has 15 residues. Germline V gene lookup returns CDR1 LGHNA and CDR2 YSLEER. V lost 4 bases and J lost 12; bases outside the gene matches: 10. The CDR3 region is CASSRAGTGGSAQFF. In DNA, the CDR3 is TGCGCCAGCAGCCGCGCCGGGACAGGGGGCTCCGCGCAGTTCTTC.